This entry describes one TCR beta chain. The germline V and J ends were trimmed by 0 bases and 1 base, with 17 bases remaining between them. The CDR3 covers 18 residues. Looked up from germline, CDR1 is LNHNV and CDR2 is YYDKDF (reference sequence). The sample originates from a study of sequential checkpoint blockade in melanoma. Study context: Patients were randomized 1:1 to nivolumab-then-ipilimumab or ipilimumab-then-nivolumab first-line.

Method: immunoSEQ multiplex PCR; TCRdb's copy keeps in-frame clones and lacks some. Here the sample spans about 19,000 clones, approximately 70% being singletons. Sample treatment: randomized to nivolumab then ipilimumab (arm A) or the reverse (arm B). Patients had received no earlier DNA-damaging chemotherapy. Live CD3+CD8+ CD19− CD56− cells were sorted from PBMCs. The chain is built from TRBV15 and TRBJ2-3; a possible D gene is TRBD2 (5 bases). This clonotype originated in a human donor with melanoma. The material sequenced was CD8+ T cells sorted from blood (inferred from file names), taken from a patient given nivolumab and ipilimumab in sequence. This CDR3 is CATSRDREPRLGTDTQYF. The CDR3 DNA follows: TGTGCCACCAGCAGAGATCGGGAACCACGCCTTGGCACAGATACGCAGTATTTT.